This T cell receptor beta chain was retrieved from a study of shared clonotypes between healthy human individuals. The wider study: Sampling drew on donors who were two women and three men aged 18 to 49. There were three CD4 naive, three CD4 memory, two CD8 naive and one CD8 memory plates per donor. Study-wide findings and caveats: Generation of non-shared clonotypes was less probable than generation of clonotypes shared by all four donors.

Everyone who donated was a Caucasian adult who lived in Nashville, Tennessee. TCRdb's copy holds only in-frame clones and misses some; the assay was immunoSEQ multiplex PCR. The top ten hold over 0.12% of the sample, which has about 2,500,000 clones, around 90% seen once. A note on this clone: Its antigen is currently unknown.

This CDR3 contains 16 residues. Germline CDR1 and CDR2: SGHTA and FQGTGA. Trimming cost V 5 bases and J 6 bases, with 23 bases left between them. Sequenced: naive CD4+ T cells sorted from blood. As for subset: CD45RA+ positively selected. This TCR was recovered from a man in his late teens or twenties in good health. The gene calls are TRBV7-3 and TRBJ2-7, with a tentative D call TRBD1 (5 bases). In DNA form, the CDR3 reads TGTGCCAGCAGCGCCCAGGGAATCGCCCCCATAAGCGAGCAGTACTTC. This sequence encodes CASSAQGIAPISEQYF.